The 24 T cell receptor beta chains below were found in one sample sequenced in a study of T cell responses to AZD1222 COVID-19 vaccine. Some clones are missing from TCRdb's copy, which holds only in-frame ones; the method was immunoSEQ multiplex PCR. The profile shows more than 85,000 clones, around nine tenths of them singletons. Here the sequenced sample was peripheral blood, taken 28 days after the second AZD1222 dose. The source of these receptors is an adult who received the AZD1222 COVID-19 vaccine.

This clone was counted a few times. The chain couples TRBV6-5 to TRBJ1-1; tentatively, D is TRBD1 (6 bases). Deletions cut 8 bases from V and 3 bases from J, with 13 bases between. The V gene's germline CDR1 is MNHEY and CDR2 SVGAGI. There are 13 residues in the CDR3. The CDR3 region is CASGDGGHTEAFF. CDR3 in DNA: TGTGCCAGCGGCGATGGGGGGCACACTGAAGCTTTCTTT.

The rearrangement joins TRBV21-1 to TRBJ2-1; the table assigns TRBD1, which was not confirmed against the DNA. TRBV21-1 is designated a pseudogene. The CDR3 extends over 14 amino acids. CDR3 loop: CASSSGQGNNEQFF. The CDR3 coding sequence is TGTGCCAGCAGCAGCGGACAGGGAAACAATGAGCAGTTCTTC.

The chain combines TRBV5-4 with TRBJ2-1, with 11 bases aligning to TRBD2. This CDR3 spans 16 amino acids. CDR1 and CDR2 (germline): SGHNT, YYREEE (reference sequence). Losses at the gene ends were 2 bases for V and 5 bases for J; bases not matched to a gene: 6. In nucleotides, the CDR3 is TGTGCCAGCAGCTTAGGAACTAGCGGGGGAGACAATGAGCAGTTCTTC. As protein: CASSLGTSGGDNEQFF. Combining the CDR3 with reference TRBV5-4 and TRBJ2-1 gives the whole variable domain ETGVTQSPTHLIKTRGQQVTLRCSSQSGHNTVSWYQQALGQGPQFIFQYYREEENGRGNFPPRFSGLQFPNYSSELNVNALELDDSALYLCASSLGTSGGDNEQFFGPGTRLTVL.

V usage is TRBV13 and J usage is TRBJ2-7; D unresolved. CDR3 length: 11 amino acids. CDR1 and CDR2 from the germline V gene are PRHDT and FYEKMQ (reference sequence). With 5 bases removed from V and 2 bases from J, the gap between germline ends came to 4 bases. The CDR3 bases are TGTGCCAGCAGCCGAGCCTACGAGCAGTACTTC. Amino acids: CASSRAYEQYF.

This chain links TRBV3-1 (or the pseudogene TRBV3-2) with TRBJ2-7; D is unclear. From germline, CDR1 is LGHDT and CDR2 YNNKEL (reference sequence). Trimming pared 7 bases from V and 2 bases from J, leaving 12 bases between. The CDR3 covers 13 residues. CDR3 nucleotide sequence: TGTGCCAGCAAACGAGACGGCCCCTACGAGCAGTACTTC. It codes for CASKRDGPYEQYF.

The chain joins TRBV20-1 to TRBJ1-1; D not resolved. The germline gives CDR1 DFQATT, CDR2 SNEGSKA (reference sequence). Trimming removed 5 bases at V and 3 bases at J, with 13 bases between. The CDR3 has 13 residues. The CDR3 nucleotides are TGCAGTGCTGGTGGTAGTGGGCACACTGAAGCTTTCTTT. Protein product: CSAGGSGHTEAFF.

The chain employs TRBV29-1 and TRBJ2-2; 7 bases align to TRBD1. This CDR3 contains 16 residues. V was clipped by 0 bases and J by 4 bases; unmatched bases: 8. CDR1 SQVTM and CDR2 ANQGSEA come from the germline V gene. In DNA, the CDR3 is TGCAGCGTTGAAGATGGGACAGCTCGCGGCACCGGGGAGCTGTTTTTT. This codes for CSVEDGTARGTGELFF.

This chain connects TRBV10-3 to TRBJ2-2; 10 positions agree with TRBD2. Trimming took 0 bases from V and 9 from J; bases not matched to a gene: 13. Germline V lookup: CDR1 ENHRY, CDR2 SYGVKD. This CDR3 region has 18 residues. The DNA for the CDR3 is TGTGCCATCAGTGAGTCCGGCCGGGCTAGCGGGAGTAGGCGGGAGCTGTTTTTT. Its protein is CAISESGRASGSRRELFF.

This sequence joins TRBV30 and TRBJ1-4; possible D gene TRBD1, 6 bases. The V gene lost 2 bases and the J gene lost 0 bases, with 13 bases spanning the gap. CDR3 length equals 16 residues. The germline V gene has CDR1 GTSNPN and CDR2 SVGIG (reference sequence). CDR3: CAWSPIQGATNEKLFF. The CDR3 nucleotides are TGTGCCTGGAGTCCCATACAGGGAGCAACTAATGAAAAACTGTTTTTT.

The chain links TRBV5-1 to TRBJ1-1; the D is unclear. This CDR3 is built from 12 residues. Deletions cut 4 bases from V and 4 bases from J, with 8 bases between. In germline, CDR1 is SGHRS, CDR2 YFSETQ. The CDR3 DNA is TGCGCCAGCAGCGCGGGCGGCACTGAAGCTTTCTTT. It codes for CASSAGGTEAFF.

The chain joins TRBV6-2 or TRBV6-3 to TRBJ2-5; unclear D gene. V lost 2 bases to trimming and J lost 2 bases, with 0 bases between them. The V gene's germline CDR1 is MNHEY and CDR2 SVGEGT. The length of the CDR3 is 11 residues. The CDR3, as DNA: TGTGCCAGCAGTTACCAAGAGACCCAGTACTTC. Residues: CASSYQETQYF.

This rearrangement joins TRBV27 to TRBJ1-5; D is possibly TRBD1 (5 bases). V shed 2 bases and J shed 4 bases, with 12 bases lying between them. The CDR3 covers 15 residues. CDR1 is MNHEY, CDR2 SMNVEV, per germline (reference sequence). DNA of the CDR3: TGTGCCAGCAGTTTAGGGGGGTTCAAAAATCAGCCCCAGCATTTT. It encodes CASSLGGFKNQPQHF.

V and J are TRBV24-1 and TRBJ1-5; D unclear. The CDR3 sequence is 15 residues long. V lost 8 bases, J lost 0 bases, and 13 bases lay in between. Germline-derived CDR1 and CDR2 are KGHDR and SFDVKD. CDR3 sequence (DNA): TGTGCCACCATAGAATCGGCTACTAGCAATCAGCCCCAGCATTTT. Translating gives CATIESATSNQPQHF.

The chain uses TRBV4-2 and TRBJ2-5; 12 bases are a match to TRBD2. In germline, CDR1 is LGHNA, CDR2 YNFKEQ. CDR3 length: 16 amino acids. V dropped 1 base and J dropped 4; count of bases not matched to a gene: 4. This CDR3 is CASSQGTSGTLETQYF. The CDR3 DNA reads as TGTGCCAGCAGCCAAGGGACTAGCGGGACCCTAGAGACCCAGTACTTC.

This sequence joins TRBV19 and TRBJ1-1, with D maybe TRBD1 (5 bases). CDR1 is LNHDA and CDR2 is SQIVND in the germline V gene (reference sequence). The V gene lost 0 bases and the J gene lost 0 bases, with 20 bases spanning the gap. The length of the CDR3 is 19 residues. CDR3 in DNA: TGTGCCAGTAGTATAGATCTATGGGGAGACAGTAAGATGAACACTGAAGCTTTCTTT. Translation: CASSIDLWGDSKMNTEAFF.

J is TRBJ2-1 and V is TRBV11-2; D perhaps matches TRBD2 (6 bases). The CDR3 spans 16 residues. The ends were cut back, 1 base at V and 10 bases at J, with 20 bases in the middle. Per the germline V gene, CDR1 is SGHAT and CDR2 is FQNNGV. DNA for the CDR3: TGTGCCAGCAGCTTAGTTCGCGGGATCTCCACGCGGGAGCAGTTCTTC. It translates to CASSLVRGISTREQFF.

This sequence joins TRBV2 and TRBJ2-2; D remains unclear. Germline V gene lookup returns CDR1 SNHLY and CDR2 FYNNEI. Trimming stripped 4 bases from V and 5 bases from J, with 14 bases between. The CDR3 extends over 15 amino acids. For the CDR3, the DNA is TGTGCCAGCAGTGCCCTGTCCCCCGGGACCGGGGAGCTGTTTTTT. Protein product: CASSALSPGTGELFF.

The V gene is TRBV14, the J gene TRBJ2-6; D tentatively reads TRBD1 or TRBD2 (5 bases each). The CDR3 is 21 residues long. V gave up 5 bases and J gave up 2 bases, with 28 bases separating them. Germline V gene sequence: CDR1 SGHDN, CDR2 FVKESK. CDR3 region: CASSGGVTFSGLYAGANVLTF. DNA for the CDR3: TGTGCCAGCAGCGGGGGAGTAACTTTTTCTGGGCTTTATGCTGGGGCCAACGTCCTGACTTTC.

The chain employs TRBV19 and TRBJ1-5; no firm D call. V lost 2 bases and J 0 bases, leaving 8 bases between the germline ends. CDR1 is LNHDA, CDR2 SQIVND, per germline (reference sequence). The CDR3 is 15 amino acids. The chain's CDR3 is CASSILADSNQPQHF. The DNA for the CDR3 is TGTGCCAGTAGTATATTGGCAGATAGCAATCAGCCCCAGCATTTT. Complete variable domain (other parts from reference TRBV19 and TRBJ1-5): DGGITQSPKYLFRKEGQNVTLSCEQNLNHDAMYWYRQDPGQGLRLIYYSQIVNDFQKGDIAEGYSVSREKKESFPLTVTSAQKNPTAFYLCASSILADSNQPQHFGDGTRLSIL.

The V call is TRBV18, the J call TRBJ1-1, with D possibly TRBD1 on 5 matching bases. This CDR3 spans 15 amino acids. Germline V gene data show CDR1 as KGHSH and CDR2 as LQKENI. The V gene lost 6 bases and the J gene lost 1 base, with 15 bases spanning the gap. For the CDR3, the DNA is TGTGCCAGCTCCCGTTTCAGGGTCGGGAACACTGAAGCTTTCTTT. This gives the protein CASSRFRVGNTEAFF. Full variable domain (remainder filled in from reference TRBV18 and TRBJ1-1): NAGVMQNPRHLVRRRGQEARLRCSPMKGHSHVYWYRQLPEEGLKFMVYLQKENIIDESGMPKERFSAEFPKEGPSILRIQQVVRGDSAAYFCASSRFRVGNTEAFFGQGTRLTVV.

This chain links TRBV5-4 with TRBJ2-1, with 9 bases aligning to TRBD2. The CDR3 runs to 15 residues. CDR1 and CDR2 from the germline V gene are SGHNT and YYREEE (reference sequence). The V segment lost 3 bases and the J segment 1 base; nucleotides outside the gene matches: 2. CDR3 sequence: CASSSTSGSYNEQFF. CDR3 coding DNA: TGTGCCAGCAGCTCGACTAGCGGATCCTACAATGAGCAGTTCTTC. Looking up the rest from reference TRBV5-4 and TRBJ2-1 gives the full variable domain: ETGVTQSPTHLIKTRGQQVTLRCSSQSGHNTVSWYQQALGQGPQFIFQYYREEENGRGNFPPRFSGLQFPNYSSELNVNALELDDSALYLCASSSTSGSYNEQFFGPGTRLTVL.

This chain links TRBV7-2 with TRBJ2-1, with D possibly TRBD2 on 6 matching bases. Germline CDR1 is SGHTA and CDR2 is FQGNSA. CDR3 size: 17 residues. V was clipped by 3 bases and J by 6 bases, with 21 bases between them. Here the CDR3 reads CASSLYSGSTTRNEQFF. The DNA for the CDR3 is TGTGCCAGCAGCTTGTATAGCGGTTCCACCACGCGCAATGAGCAGTTCTTC. Variable domain in full (rest from reference TRBV7-2 and TRBJ2-1): GAGVSQSPSNKVTEKGKDVELRCDPISGHTALYWYRQSLGQGLEFLIYFQGNSAPDKSGLPSDRFSAERTGGSVSTLTIQRTQQEDSAVYLCASSLYSGSTTRNEQFFGPGTRLTVL.

CDR3 amino acids: CASSDNTYSPLHF. The CDR3 DNA is TGTGCCAGCAGTGATAATACTTATTCACCCCTCCACTTT. V usage is TRBV6-1 and J usage is TRBJ1-6; D is unclear. V dropped 3 bases and J dropped 8 bases, with 8 bases sitting between them. CDR1 is MNHNS and CDR2 is SASEGT in the germline V gene. CDR3 size: 13 residues.

The rearrangement links TRBV21-1 to TRBJ2-2; whether TRBD2, the table's D call, matches the DNA was not checked. TRBV21-1 represents a pseudogene. The CDR3 covers 16 residues. The CDR3 DNA is TGTGCCAGCAGCATCCCTGTCAGGAGGGACACCGGGGAGCTGTTTTTT. Amino acids: CASSIPVRRDTGELFF.